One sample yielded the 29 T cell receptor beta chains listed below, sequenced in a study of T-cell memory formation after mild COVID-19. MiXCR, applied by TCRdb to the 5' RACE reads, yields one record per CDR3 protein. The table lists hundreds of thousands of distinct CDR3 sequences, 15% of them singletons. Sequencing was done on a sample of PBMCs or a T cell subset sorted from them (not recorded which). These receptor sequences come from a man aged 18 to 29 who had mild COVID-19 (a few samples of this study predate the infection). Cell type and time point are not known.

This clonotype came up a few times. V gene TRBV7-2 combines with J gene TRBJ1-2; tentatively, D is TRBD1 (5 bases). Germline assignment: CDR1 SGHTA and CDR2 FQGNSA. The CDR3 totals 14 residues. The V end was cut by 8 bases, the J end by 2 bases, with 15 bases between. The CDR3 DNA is TGTGCCAGCGTAAGGGACGGAGCGAACTATGGCTACACCTTC. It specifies CASVRDGANYGYTF.

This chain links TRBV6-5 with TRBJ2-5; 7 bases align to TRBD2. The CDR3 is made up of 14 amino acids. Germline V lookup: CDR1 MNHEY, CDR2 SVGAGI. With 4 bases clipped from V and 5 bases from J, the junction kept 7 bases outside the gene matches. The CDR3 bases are TGTGCCAGCAGTTTCGGACTAGAGCGCGAGACCCAGTACTTC. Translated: CASSFGLERETQYF.

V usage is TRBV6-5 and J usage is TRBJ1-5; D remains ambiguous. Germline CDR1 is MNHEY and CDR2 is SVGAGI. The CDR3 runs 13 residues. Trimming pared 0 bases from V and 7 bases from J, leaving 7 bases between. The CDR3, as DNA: TGTGCCAGCAGTTACTCGACGGACCAGCCCCAGCATTTT. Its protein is CASSYSTDQPQHF.

The CDR3 region has the DNA TGTGCCAGTTCGACGACAGGGCTTTACTATGGCTACACCTTC. It specifies CASSTTGLYYGYTF. The chain couples TRBV28 to TRBJ1-2; TRBD1 matches 7 bases. Germline V CDR1 and CDR2: MDHEN, SYDVKM. J was trimmed by 3 bases and V by 9 bases; bases with no gene match: 10. This CDR3 has 14 residues.

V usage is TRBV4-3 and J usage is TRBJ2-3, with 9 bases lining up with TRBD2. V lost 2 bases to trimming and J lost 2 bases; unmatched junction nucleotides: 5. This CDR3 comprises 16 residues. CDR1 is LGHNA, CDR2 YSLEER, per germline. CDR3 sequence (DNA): TGCGCCAGCAGCCAAACTAGCGGGTCTTACACAGATACGCAGTATTTT. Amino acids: CASSQTSGSYTDTQYF.

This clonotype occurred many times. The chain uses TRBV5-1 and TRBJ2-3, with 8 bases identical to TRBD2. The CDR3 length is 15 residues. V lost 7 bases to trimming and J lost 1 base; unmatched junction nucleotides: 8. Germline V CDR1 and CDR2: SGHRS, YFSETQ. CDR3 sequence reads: CASQAGGVGTDTQYF. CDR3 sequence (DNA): TGCGCCAGCCAGGCGGGGGGCGTCGGCACAGATACGCAGTATTTT.

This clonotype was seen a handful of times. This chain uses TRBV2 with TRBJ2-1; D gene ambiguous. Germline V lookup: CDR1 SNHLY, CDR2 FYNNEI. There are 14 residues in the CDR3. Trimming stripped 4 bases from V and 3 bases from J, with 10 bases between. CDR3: CASSVLDGYNEQFF. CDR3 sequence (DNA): TGTGCCAGCAGTGTGTTGGATGGCTACAATGAGCAGTTCTTC.

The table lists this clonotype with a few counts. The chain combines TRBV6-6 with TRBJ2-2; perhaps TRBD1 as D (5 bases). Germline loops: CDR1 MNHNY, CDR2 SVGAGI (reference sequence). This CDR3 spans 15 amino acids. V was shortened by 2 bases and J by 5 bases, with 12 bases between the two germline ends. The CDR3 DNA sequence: TGTGCCAGCAGTTACCTTCCAGGGTTAACCGGGGAGCTGTTTTTT. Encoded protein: CASSYLPGLTGELFF.

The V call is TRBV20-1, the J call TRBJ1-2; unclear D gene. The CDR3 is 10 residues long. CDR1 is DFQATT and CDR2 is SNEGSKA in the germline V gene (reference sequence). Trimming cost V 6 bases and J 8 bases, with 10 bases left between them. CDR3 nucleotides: TGCAGTGCCCATATGAACGGCTACACCTTC. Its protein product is CSAHMNGYTF.

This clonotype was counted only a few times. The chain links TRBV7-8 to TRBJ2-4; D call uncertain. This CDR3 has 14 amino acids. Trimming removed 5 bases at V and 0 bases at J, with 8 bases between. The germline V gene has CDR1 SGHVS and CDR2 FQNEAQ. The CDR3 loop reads CASSESIAKNIQYF. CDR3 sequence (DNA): TGTGCCAGCAGCGAATCTATAGCCAAAAACATTCAGTACTTC.

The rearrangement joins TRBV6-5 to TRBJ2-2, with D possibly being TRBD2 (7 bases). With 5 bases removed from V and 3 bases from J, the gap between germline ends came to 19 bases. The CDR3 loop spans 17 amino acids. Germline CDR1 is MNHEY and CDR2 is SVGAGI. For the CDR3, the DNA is TGTGCCAGCAGTCCAGACGTCGGCGGGGGCGACACCGGGGAGCTGTTTTTT. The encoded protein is CASSPDVGGGDTGELFF.

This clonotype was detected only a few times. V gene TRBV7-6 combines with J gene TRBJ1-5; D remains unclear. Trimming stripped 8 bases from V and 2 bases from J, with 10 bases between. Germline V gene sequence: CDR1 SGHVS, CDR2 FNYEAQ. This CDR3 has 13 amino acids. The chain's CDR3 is CASFGAGNQPQHF. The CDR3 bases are TGTGCCAGCTTTGGAGCGGGCAATCAGCCCCAGCATTTT.

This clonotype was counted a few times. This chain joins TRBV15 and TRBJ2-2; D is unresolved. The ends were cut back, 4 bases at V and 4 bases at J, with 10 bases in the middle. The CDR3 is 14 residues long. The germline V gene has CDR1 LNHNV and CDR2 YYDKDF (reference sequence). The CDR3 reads CATSIDLGTGELFF. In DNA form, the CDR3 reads TGTGCCACCAGCATCGATCTGGGCACCGGGGAGCTGTTTTTT.

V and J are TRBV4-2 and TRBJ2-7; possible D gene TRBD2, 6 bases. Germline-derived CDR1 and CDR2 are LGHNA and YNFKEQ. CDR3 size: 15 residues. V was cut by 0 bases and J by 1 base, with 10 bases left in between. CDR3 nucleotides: TGTGCCAGCAGCCAAGATTGGGGAGGTTCCTACGAGCAGTACTTC. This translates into CASSQDWGGSYEQYF.

The CDR3 here is CASSEGSETQYF. The DNA of the CDR3 is TGTGCCAGCAGTGAAGGAAGCGAGACCCAGTACTTC. The V gene is TRBV2, the J gene TRBJ2-5; no clear D gene. The CDR3 consists of 12 residues. Trimming removed 1 base from V and 5 bases from J, with 5 bases in between. Germline V CDR1 and CDR2: SNHLY, FYNNEI.

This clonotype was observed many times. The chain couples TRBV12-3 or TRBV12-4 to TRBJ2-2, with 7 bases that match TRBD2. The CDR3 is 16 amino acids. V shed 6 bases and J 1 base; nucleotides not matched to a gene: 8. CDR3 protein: CASSPLWGGNTGELFF. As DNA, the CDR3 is TGTGCCAGCAGCCCCCTTTGGGGGGGGAACACCGGGGAGCTGTTTTTT.

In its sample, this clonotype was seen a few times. CDR3 sequence: CASSPRQRGTDTQYF. DNA of the CDR3: TGTGCCAGCAGCCCTCGACAGCGGGGCACAGATACGCAGTATTTT. The V call is TRBV7-9, the J call TRBJ2-3; D might be TRBD2 (6 bases). This CDR3 has 15 amino acids. Germline CDR1 reads SEHNR; CDR2 reads FQNEAQ (reference sequence). The germline V and J ends were trimmed by 5 bases and 1 base, with 13 bases remaining between them.

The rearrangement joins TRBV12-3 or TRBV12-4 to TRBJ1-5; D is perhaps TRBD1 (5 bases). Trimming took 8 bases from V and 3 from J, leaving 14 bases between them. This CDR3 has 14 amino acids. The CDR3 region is CASSRDVSNQPQHF. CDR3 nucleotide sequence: TGTGCCAGCTCCCGGGACGTATCCAATCAGCCCCAGCATTTT.

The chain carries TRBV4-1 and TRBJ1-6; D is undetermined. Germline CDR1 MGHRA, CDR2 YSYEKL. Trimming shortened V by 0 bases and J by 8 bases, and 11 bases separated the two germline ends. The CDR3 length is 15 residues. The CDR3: CASSQERQSYSPLHF. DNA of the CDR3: TGCGCCAGCAGCCAAGAGAGGCAGAGCTATTCACCCCTCCACTTT.

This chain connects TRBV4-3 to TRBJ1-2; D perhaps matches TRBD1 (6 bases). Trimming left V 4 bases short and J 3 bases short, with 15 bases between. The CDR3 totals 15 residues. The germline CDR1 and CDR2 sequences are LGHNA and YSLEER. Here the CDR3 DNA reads TGCGCCAGCAGCCGTATGACGACAGGAGACTATGGCTACACCTTC. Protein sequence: CASSRMTTGDYGYTF.

This chain's CDR3 is CASSPTVQETQYF. The DNA of the CDR3 is TGTGCCAGCAGCCCGACAGTCCAAGAGACCCAGTACTTC. The genes are TRBV5-4 and TRBJ2-5; TRBD1 might be the D (5 bases). CDR1 SGHNT and CDR2 YYREEE come from the germline V gene (reference sequence). CDR3 length equals 13 residues. V dropped 4 bases and J dropped 1 base, with 8 bases sitting between them.

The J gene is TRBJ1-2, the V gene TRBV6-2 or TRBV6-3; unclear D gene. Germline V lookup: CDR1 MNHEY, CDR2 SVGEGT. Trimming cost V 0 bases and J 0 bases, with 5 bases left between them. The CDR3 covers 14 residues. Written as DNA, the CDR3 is TGTGCCAGCAGTTACTCGTTCACTAACTATGGCTACACCTTC. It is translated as CASSYSFTNYGYTF.

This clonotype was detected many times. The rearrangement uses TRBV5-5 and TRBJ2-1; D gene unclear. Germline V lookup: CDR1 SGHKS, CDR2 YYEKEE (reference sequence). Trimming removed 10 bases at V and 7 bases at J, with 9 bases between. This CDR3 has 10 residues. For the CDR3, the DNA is TGTGCCTCGGGCAGGAATGAGCAGTTCTTC. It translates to CASGRNEQFF.

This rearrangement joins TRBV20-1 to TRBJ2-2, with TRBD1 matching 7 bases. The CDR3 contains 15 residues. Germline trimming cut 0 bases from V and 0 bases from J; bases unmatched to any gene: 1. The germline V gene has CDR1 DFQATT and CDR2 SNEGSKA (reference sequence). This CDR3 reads CSAREQGPNTGELFF. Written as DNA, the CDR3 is TGCAGTGCTAGAGAACAGGGGCCGAACACCGGGGAGCTGTTTTTT.

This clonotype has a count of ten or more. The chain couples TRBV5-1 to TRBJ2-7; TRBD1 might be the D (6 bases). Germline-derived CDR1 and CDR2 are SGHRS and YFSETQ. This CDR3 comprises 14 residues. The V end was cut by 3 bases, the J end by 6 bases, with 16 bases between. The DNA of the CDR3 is TGCGCCAGCAGCTGGGACACAACCACGGGCGAGCAGTACTTC. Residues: CASSWDTTTGEQYF.

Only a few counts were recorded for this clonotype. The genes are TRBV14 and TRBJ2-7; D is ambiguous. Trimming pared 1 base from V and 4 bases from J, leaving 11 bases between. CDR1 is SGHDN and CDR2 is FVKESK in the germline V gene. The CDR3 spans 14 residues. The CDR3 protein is CASSQVGGVYEQYF. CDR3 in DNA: TGTGCCAGCAGCCAAGTGGGTGGTGTGTACGAGCAGTACTTC.

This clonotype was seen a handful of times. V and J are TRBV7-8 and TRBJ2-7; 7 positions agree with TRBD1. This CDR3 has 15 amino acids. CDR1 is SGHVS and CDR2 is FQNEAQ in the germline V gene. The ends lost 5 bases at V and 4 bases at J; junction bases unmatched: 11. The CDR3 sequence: CASSPTKGANYEQYF. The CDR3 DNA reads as TGTGCCAGCAGCCCCACGAAGGGGGCGAATTACGAGCAGTACTTC.

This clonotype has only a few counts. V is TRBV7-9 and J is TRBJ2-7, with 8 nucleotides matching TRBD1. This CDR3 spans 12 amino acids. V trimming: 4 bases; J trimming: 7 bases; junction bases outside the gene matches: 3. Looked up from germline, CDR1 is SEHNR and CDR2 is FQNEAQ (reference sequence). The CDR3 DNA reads TGTGCCAGCAGCTACGGGACAGGAGAGCAGTACTTC. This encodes CASSYGTGEQYF.

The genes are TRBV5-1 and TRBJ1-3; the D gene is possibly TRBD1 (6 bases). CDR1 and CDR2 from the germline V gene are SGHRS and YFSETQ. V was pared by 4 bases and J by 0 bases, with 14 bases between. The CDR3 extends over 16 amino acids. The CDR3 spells CASSQGHQSSGNTIYF. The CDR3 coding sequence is TGCGCCAGCAGCCAGGGACACCAGAGCTCTGGAAACACCATATATTTT. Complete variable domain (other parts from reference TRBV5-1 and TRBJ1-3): KAGVTQTPRYLIKTRGQQVTLSCSPISGHRSVSWYQQTPGQGLQFLFEYFSETQRNKGNFPGRFSGRQFSNSRSEMNVSTLELGDSALYLCASSQGHQSSGNTIYFGEGSWLTVV.